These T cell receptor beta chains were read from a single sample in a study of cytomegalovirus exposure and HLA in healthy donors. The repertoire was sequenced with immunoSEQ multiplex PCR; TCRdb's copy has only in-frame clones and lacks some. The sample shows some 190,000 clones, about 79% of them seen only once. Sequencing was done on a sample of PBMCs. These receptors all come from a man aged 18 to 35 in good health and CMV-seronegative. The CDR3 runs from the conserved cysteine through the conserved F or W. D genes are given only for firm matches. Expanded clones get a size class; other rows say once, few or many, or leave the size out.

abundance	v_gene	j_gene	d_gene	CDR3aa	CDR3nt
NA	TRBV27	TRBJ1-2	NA	CASRLQSNYGYTF	TGTGCCAGCAGGCTACAGAGCAACTATGGCTACACCTTC
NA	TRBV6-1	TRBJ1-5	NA	CASSEAPGGDQPQHF	TGTGCCAGCAGTGAAGCGCCCGGCGGGGACCAGCCCCAGCATTTT
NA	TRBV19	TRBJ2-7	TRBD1	CASSPDRGLYEQYF	TGTGCCAGTAGTCCCGACAGGGGGCTATACGAGCAGTACTTC
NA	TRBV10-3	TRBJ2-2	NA	CAISDRQPLNTGELFF	TGTGCCATCAGTGACAGACAGCCTTTGAACACCGGGGAGCTGTTTTTT
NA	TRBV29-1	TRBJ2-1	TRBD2	CSLQTGGSGNEQFF	TGCAGCCTACAAACGGGCGGGAGCGGCAATGAGCAGTTCTTC
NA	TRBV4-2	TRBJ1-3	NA	CASSRVDSSSGNTIYF	TGTGCCAGCAGCCGGGTCGACTCGAGCTCTGGAAACACCATATATTTT
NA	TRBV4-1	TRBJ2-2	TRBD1	CASSHYGTGGQNTGELFF	TGCGCCAGCAGCCATTACGGAACAGGGGGCCAAAACACCGGGGAGCTGTTTTTT
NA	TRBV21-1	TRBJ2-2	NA	CASSTQGDTGELFF	TGTGCCAGCAGCACACAGGGGGACACCGGGGAGCTGTTTTTT
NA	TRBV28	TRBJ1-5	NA	CASSLIQGPQPQHF	TGTGCCAGCAGTTTAATACAGGGTCCTCAGCCCCAGCATTTT
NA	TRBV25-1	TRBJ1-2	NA	CASSGPVQGISYGYTF	TGTGCCAGCAGTGGTCCGGTACAGGGTATTAGCTATGGCTACACCTTC
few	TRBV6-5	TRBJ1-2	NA	CASSSRREGLNYGYTF	TGTGCCAGCAGTTCCCGCCGGGAGGGACTAAACTATGGCTACACCTTC
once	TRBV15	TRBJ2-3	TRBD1	CATSRDKTGDPYF	TGTGCCACCAGCAGAGATAAGACAGGGGACCCGTATTTT
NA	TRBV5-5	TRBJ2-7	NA	CASSFREVPYREQYF	TGTGCCAGCAGCTTCCGGGAAGTGCCTTACCGCGAGCAGTACTTC
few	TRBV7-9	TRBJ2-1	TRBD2	CASSLPKTSGSLNNEQFF	TGTGCCAGCAGCTTACCGAAAACTAGCGGGAGCTTGAACAATGAGCAGTTCTTC
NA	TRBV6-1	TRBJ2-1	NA	CASGKGPRNEQFF	TGTGCCAGCGGTAAAGGGCCCCGCAATGAGCAGTTCTTC
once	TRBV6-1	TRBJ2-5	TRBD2	CASSDWGGQETQYF	TGTGCCAGCAGTGATTGGGGGGGCCAAGAGACCCAGTACTTC
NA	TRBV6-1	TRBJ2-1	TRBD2	CASSARGSGRYEQFF	TGTGCCAGCAGCGCCCGTGGTAGCGGGAGATATGAGCAGTTCTTC
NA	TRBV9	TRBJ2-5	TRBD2	CASSVRSLAGQETQYF	TGTGCCAGCAGCGTACGCTCGTTAGCGGGTCAAGAGACCCAGTACTTC
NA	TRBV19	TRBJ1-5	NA	CASSMRRGAFTSNQPQHF	TGTGCCAGTAGTATGAGACGGGGGGCGTTTACGAGCAATCAGCCCCAGCATTTT
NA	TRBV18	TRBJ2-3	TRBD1	CASSPPGQATDTQYF	TGTGCCAGCTCACCACCGGGACAGGCAACAGATACGCAGTATTTT
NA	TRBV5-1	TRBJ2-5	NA	CASSFTQETQYF	TGCGCCAGCAGCTTCACACAAGAGACCCAGTACTTC
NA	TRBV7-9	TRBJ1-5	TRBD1	CASSPRGDRGRQPQHF	TGTGCCAGCAGCCCCCGTGGGGACAGGGGTAGACAGCCCCAGCATTTT
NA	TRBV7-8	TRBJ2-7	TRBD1	CASSLGTGGIYEQYF	TGTGCCAGCAGCTTAGGGACAGGGGGGATCTACGAGCAGTACTTC